This TCR beta chain was recovered during a study of blood T cell repertoires in COVID-19. Across the whole study: Researchers got acute and convalescent COVID-19 samples from the United States, Italy and Spain. T cells, B-cell-depleted T cells, or PBMCs supplied cDNA or gDNA.

In the authors' methods: Cell counts per sample came from amplifying reference gene primers. Here immunoSEQ multiplex PCR was the method, and the copy in TCRdb shows in-frame clones only, minus some. The V and J calls and the clone size are those of that table, but D and trimming were determined from the DNA. Of 140,000 to 150,000 clones in the sample, around 84% are singletons; the top ten hold approximately 13%. A remark on this clone: The same CDR3 is also encoded by other DNA sequences in this sample.

V shed 0 bases and J 5 bases; nucleotides not matched to a gene: 3. CDR1 and CDR2 from the germline V gene are MNHEY and SVGEGT. The CDR3 has 14 residues. Material for sequencing was peripheral blood. The chain couples TRBV6-2 or TRBV6-3 to TRBJ1-1; TRBD1 agrees at 7 bases. This receptor was taken from a man aged 60 to 69 with active or convalescent COVID-19. This CDR3 reads CASSYSGGRTEAFF. CDR3 nucleotides: TGTGCCAGCAGTTACTCAGGGGGCCGAACTGAAGCTTTCTTT.